This is a list of T cell receptor beta chains from one sample in a study of control samples from healthy donors and cancer patients. The repertoire was sequenced with immunoSEQ multiplex PCR; TCRdb's copy has only in-frame clones and lacks some. This sample carries 85,000 to 95,000 clones, around 82% of them seen once, and the ten largest clones take around a tenth. The sequencing sample was made of blood. These receptors were obtained from a woman aged 55-69 years in good health. CDR3s include the opening cysteine and the closing phenylalanine or tryptophan. D genes are given only for firm matches. The size of a clone is reported for some rows only, either as once, few or many, or as a class for expanded clones.

D	size	J	V	DNA	CDR3
-	-	TRBJ2-3	TRBV10-2	TGCGCCAGCAGAGACAGTCCCACCGATACGCAGTATTTT	CASRDSPTDTQYF
TRBD1	-	TRBJ2-1	TRBV15	TGTGCCACCAGCAGAGAATGGACAGGGGCCTACAATGAGCAGTTCTTC	CATSREWTGAYNEQFF
TRBD2	once	TRBJ2-1	TRBV3-1/TRBV3-2	TGTGCCAGCAGCTCCCTGGGACTAGCCACAGATGAGCAGTTCTTC	CASSSLGLATDEQFF
-	-	TRBJ2-7	TRBV4-3	TGCGCCAGCAGCCAAGATTTTAGGGGGGCGTACGAGCAGTACTTC	CASSQDFRGAYEQYF
TRBD2	-	TRBJ2-3	TRBV5-1	TGCGCCAGCAGCCCAGGGACTAGCGGGAGCCTACGGTATACGCAGTATTTT	CASSPGTSGSLRYTQYF
TRBD2	-	TRBJ2-7	TRBV19	TGTGCCAGTAGTACCGGACTAGCGGGAGGGGATAAATCGGGCGAGCAGTACTTC	CASSTGLAGGDKSGEQYF
TRBD2	-	TRBJ2-3	TRBV7-2	TGTGCCAGCAGCCCAATGGGGCTAGCGGGGGGAAGCACAGATACGCAGTATTTT	CASSPMGLAGGSTDTQYF
TRBD1	-	TRBJ1-5	TRBV3-1/TRBV3-2	TGTGCCAGCAGCCAAGGGACAGGACACAATCAGCCCCAGCATTTT	CASSQGTGHNQPQHF
-	once	TRBJ1-3	TRBV5-5	TGTGCCAGCAGCCCGAGCTTGGGGGTCTCTGGAAACACCATATATTTT	CASSPSLGVSGNTIYF
-	-	TRBJ1-1	TRBV7-9	TGTGCCAGCAGCCCGCGACTTCGGATCGGAACTGAAGCTTTCTTT	CASSPRLRIGTEAFF
TRBD1	-	TRBJ2-2	TRBV4-2	TGTGCCAGCAGCCAAGTGGGGACAGGGTCGGCCGGGGAGCTGTTTTTT	CASSQVGTGSAGELFF
-	many	TRBJ2-7	TRBV6-6	TGTGCCAGCAGTTCCCGCCGGGCGGGGCTATCCTACGAGCAGTACTTC	CASSSRRAGLSYEQYF
-	-	TRBJ2-3	TRBV5-1	TGCGCCAGCAGCTTGTACGCAGATACGCAGTATTTT	CASSLYADTQYF
TRBD2	-	TRBJ2-1	TRBV7-9	TGTGCCAGCAGCCTTAGCGGGCAGAACAATGAGCAGTTCTTC	CASSLSGQNNEQFF
-	-	TRBJ1-2	TRBV6-1	TGTGCCAGCAGTGAATCAGGGGTAGTAGGCTATGACTACACCTTC	CASSESGVVGYDYTF
-	-	TRBJ1-3	TRBV4-3	TGCGCCAGCAGCCAAGACACAGGTGGAAACACCATATATTTT	CASSQDTGGNTIYF
TRBD2	-	TRBJ2-1	TRBV5-4	TGTGCCAGCAGCCCAGCTCGGGGGGGCCGGGATGAGCAGTTCTTC	CASSPARGGRDEQFF
TRBD2	-	TRBJ2-7	TRBV18	TGTGCCAGCTCACCAGGCGGGAGCGAGCAGTACTTC	CASSPGGSEQYF
TRBD2	-	TRBJ2-1	TRBV5-1	TGCGCCAGCAGCGAGGGACTACCCTCCTACAATGAGCAGTTCTTC	CASSEGLPSYNEQFF
-	-	TRBJ1-4	TRBV3-1/TRBV3-2	TGTGCCAGCAGCCAAGAGGGGGGTAATGAAAAACTGTTTTTT	CASSQEGGNEKLFF
-	-	TRBJ1-1	TRBV3-1/TRBV3-2	TGTGCCAGCAGCCAAGGGCTAGGGGCGAACACTGAAGCTTTCTTT	CASSQGLGANTEAFF
-	-	TRBJ1-1	TRBV3-1/TRBV3-2	TGTGCCAGCAGCCAATCAATAAGGACTGAAGCTTTCTTT	CASSQSIRTEAFF
TRBD1	-	TRBJ1-5	TRBV5-1	TGCGCCAGCAGCTGGGGCCCCCAAACAGGGGGAAGCAATCAGCCCCAGCATTTT	CASSWGPQTGGSNQPQHF
TRBD1	-	TRBJ1-2	TRBV28	TGTGCCAGCGGATCCCGACAGGGTTGGTTGGGCTATGGCTACACCTTC	CASGSRQGWLGYGYTF
TRBD1	-	TRBJ1-4	TRBV5-5	TGTGCCAGCAGCTTGGCACTGGCAGGGGGAAGTAATGAAAAACTGTTTTTT	CASSLALAGGSNEKLFF
TRBD1	few	TRBJ1-1	TRBV5-6	TGTGCCAGCAGCACCTTGGACAGGGACACTGAAGCTTTCTTT	CASSTLDRDTEAFF
TRBD1	few	TRBJ1-3	TRBV10-1	TGCGCCTTAGGGGGAAAAGGACAGGCCCACTCTGGAAACACCATATATTTT	CALGGKGQAHSGNTIYF
TRBD1	once	TRBJ1-5	TRBV7-9	TGTGCCAGCAGCCATTCAGGGACAGGACAGTCCCAGCATTTT	CASSHSGTGQSQHF